These T cell receptor beta chains were read from a single sample in a study of CD8 T cells in Susac syndrome. TCRdb re-called the immunoSEQ multiplex PCR reads with MiXCR, one entry per CDR3 protein. The sample has 150,000 or so distinct CDR3 sequences, 85% to 95% seen once. Sequenced sample: CD8+ T cells from PBMCs. These receptor sequences come from a human donor with multiple sclerosis. Each CDR3 is given with its conserved first and last residue. A D gene is named only where the DNA matches it firmly. Only part of the rows carry a size: once, few, many, or a class if the clone is expanded.

d_gene	j_gene	abundance	v_gene	CDR3nt	CDR3aa
.	TRBJ2-7	.	TRBV7-9	TGTGCCAGCAGCTTCAGCGAGGGGAGCTACGAGCAGTACTTC	CASSFSEGSYEQYF
TRBD2	TRBJ2-7	.	TRBV20-1	TGCAGTGCTAGAGATACTAGCGGGGGACCCAGCCGGGAGCAGTACTTC	CSARDTSGGPSREQYF
.	TRBJ1-5	.	TRBV24-1	TGTGCCACCAGTGATCTCGCAGGGGAGTGGGATCAGCCCCAGCATTTT	CATSDLAGEWDQPQHF
.	TRBJ1-6	.	TRBV20-1	TGCAGTGCTAGACCCGGGACGGAGAATTCACCCCTCCACTTT	CSARPGTENSPLHF
.	TRBJ1-1	.	TRBV5-4	TGTGCCAGCAGCTCCCCCGGGGAGGACACTGAAGCTTTCTTT	CASSSPGEDTEAFF
TRBD1	TRBJ1-4	.	TRBV25-1	TGTGCCAGTAGGGACAGTATTGGAAAACTGTTTTTT	CASRDSIGKLFF
.	TRBJ2-2	once	TRBV28	TGTGCCAGCAGTTCACGGTCAGGGCGAACCGGGGAGCTGTTTTTT	CASSSRSGRTGELFF
.	TRBJ2-3	.	TRBV20-1	TGCAGTGTTGCGGACCACGGGGAAACAGATACGCAGTATTTT	CSVADHGETDTQYF
.	TRBJ2-7	.	TRBV29-1	TGCAGCGTTGAAGATCCCGGGACGGCCTCCTACGAGCAGTACTTC	CSVEDPGTASYEQYF
TRBD1	TRBJ2-2	.	TRBV7-9	TGTGCCAGCAGCTTCCGGACAGGGGAGAACACCGGGGAGCTGTTTTTT	CASSFRTGENTGELFF
.	TRBJ2-1	.	TRBV30	TGTGCCGCCGTAAGGCTAGGTGGCAATGAGCAGTTCTTC	CAAVRLGGNEQFF
TRBD1	TRBJ2-1	.	TRBV11-2	TGTGCCAGCAGCTCAGGACAGGGTGGGGACAATGAGCAGTTCTTC	CASSSGQGGDNEQFF
TRBD1	TRBJ2-3	.	TRBV20-1	TGCAGTGCTAGGTTCCGACAGGGGTCTTCGGATACGCAGTATTTT	CSARFRQGSSDTQYF
.	TRBJ2-5	.	TRBV9	TGTGCCAGCAGCCCCGGACAGACCGTCCAAGAGACCCAGTACTTC	CASSPGQTVQETQYF
.	TRBJ2-1	.	TRBV9	TGTGCCATCCCCAATGAGCAGTTCTTC	CAIPNEQFF
TRBD1	TRBJ1-5	.	TRBV9	TGTGCCAGCAGCGTAGAGGGACAGGGTGTTCAGCCCCAGCATTTT	CASSVEGQGVQPQHF
TRBD1	TRBJ1-5	.	TRBV27	TGTGCCAGCCGTCCAGGGGGGGCTTGGGGCAATCAGCCCCAGCATTTT	CASRPGGAWGNQPQHF
.	TRBJ1-4	.	TRBV20-1	TGCAGTGCTAGGGGAGGAGTTAATGAAAAACTGTTTTTT	CSARGGVNEKLFF
.	TRBJ1-1	once	TRBV28	TGTGCCAGCAGTTTATTATTTTTCATGAACACTGAAGCTTTCTTT	CASSLLFFMNTEAFF
.	TRBJ1-5	.	TRBV7-9	TGTGCCAGCAGCTTAGGGCCCCCGGGCAATCAGCCCCAGCATTTT	CASSLGPPGNQPQHF
.	TRBJ2-1	.	TRBV5-6	TGTGCCAGCAGCTTCGCGAGGGGCTATGAGCAGTTCTTC	CASSFARGYEQFF
TRBD1	TRBJ2-1	.	TRBV2	TGTGCCAGCAGCTACCGTGGGACAGGGGGCATCGCTGAGCAGTTCTTC	CASSYRGTGGIAEQFF
.	TRBJ1-1	.	TRBV20-1	TGCAGTGCCAAGGGGGAGGATATGAACACTGAAGCTTTCTTT	CSAKGEDMNTEAFF
TRBD1	TRBJ2-7	.	TRBV3-1	TGTGCCAGCAGCCAAGATGGGACAGGAGTACTCGAGCAGTACTTC	CASSQDGTGVLEQYF
.	TRBJ2-7	.	TRBV12-3/TRBV12-4	TGTGCCAGCAGTTTAGCGGGTAGTCGTGAGCAGTACTTC	CASSLAGSREQYF
TRBD1	TRBJ1-2	.	TRBV4-3	TGCGCCAGCAGCCAAGAGTGGCCGGACAGGCTAGAAGTGGGGGGCTACACCTTC	CASSQEWPDRLEVGGYTF
.	TRBJ2-7	.	TRBV12-3/TRBV12-4	TGTGCCAGCAGTGAAGGGGCCAGGTACTTCTACGAGCAGTACTTC	CASSEGARYFYEQYF
TRBD1	TRBJ1-5	.	TRBV5-1	TGCGCCAGCAGCACAGGGGAGGGCAATCAGCCCCAGCATTTT	CASSTGEGNQPQHF
TRBD1	TRBJ2-5	.	TRBV5-6	TGTGCCAGCAGCGACCGGGACAGGGACCAAGAGACCCAGTACTTC	CASSDRDRDQETQYF
.	TRBJ2-1	.	TRBV13	TGTGCCAGCAGCTTAGGGCAGGGAACCTACAATGAGCAGTTCTTC	CASSLGQGTYNEQFF
.	TRBJ1-1	.	TRBV29-1	TGCAGCGTTGATTGGAGGGACACTGAAGCTTTCTTT	CSVDWRDTEAFF
.	TRBJ1-1	once	TRBV27	TGTGCCAGCTCCTACAGGGTCAGCACTGAAGCTTTCTTT	CASSYRVSTEAFF
.	TRBJ1-4	.	TRBV16	TGTGCCAGCAGCCGGCTCAGGGTGAACGAAAAACTGTTTTTT	CASSRLRVNEKLFF
.	TRBJ2-2	.	TRBV4-1	TGCGCCAGCAGCCAATCGGTCGGGGAGCTGTTTTTT	CASSQSVGELFF
.	TRBJ1-2	.	TRBV27	TGTGCCAGCAGCCGCGGGGGCGCGGACTATGGCTACACCTTC	CASSRGGADYGYTF
.	TRBJ2-5	.	TRBV27	TGTGCCAGCAGTTTATTTTGGATGGCCGACGGGACCCAGTACTTC	CASSLFWMADGTQYF
.	TRBJ1-6	.	TRBV27	TGTGCCAGCAGTTTCGGGAAGAATTCACCCCTCCACTTT	CASSFGKNSPLHF
.	TRBJ2-3	.	TRBV20-1	TGCAGTGCTAGCCCCCCGGGGACCACAGATACGCAGTATTTT	CSASPPGTTDTQYF
.	TRBJ1-1	.	TRBV23-1	TGCGCCAGCAGTCAACGAGGCATCTGTCGCCCTGAAGCTTTCTTT	CASSQRGICRPEAFF
TRBD2	TRBJ2-2	.	TRBV27	TGTGCCAGCAGTTCAGGGAGGGGTCGGAGTTCCTATGAGAACACCGGGGAGCTGTTTTTT	CASSSGRGRSSYENTGELFF
.	TRBJ1-2	.	TRBV16	TGTGCCAGCAGCCCACAGCCCACAGGGTTCAATGGCTACACCTTC	CASSPQPTGFNGYTF